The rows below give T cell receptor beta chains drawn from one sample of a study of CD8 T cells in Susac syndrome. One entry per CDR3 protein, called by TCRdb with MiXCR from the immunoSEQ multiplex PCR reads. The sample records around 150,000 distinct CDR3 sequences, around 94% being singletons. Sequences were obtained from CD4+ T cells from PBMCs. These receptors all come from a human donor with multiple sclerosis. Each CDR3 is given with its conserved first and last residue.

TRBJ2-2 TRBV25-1 CASRGAGTNTGELFF
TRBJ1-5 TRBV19 CAGSRDPNQPQHF
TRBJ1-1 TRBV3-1 CASSQGRQGGTEAFF
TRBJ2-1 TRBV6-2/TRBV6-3 CASTLKNEQFF
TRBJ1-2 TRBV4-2 CASSQQLRPADSRIIDGYTF
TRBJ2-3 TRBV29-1 CSVSVGAVTDTQYF
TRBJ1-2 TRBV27 CASSSYGQGKGYTF
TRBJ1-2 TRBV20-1 CSASRRNYGYTF
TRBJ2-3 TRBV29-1 CSVVGGPTDTQYF
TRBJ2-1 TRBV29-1 CSVEPGGRREQFF
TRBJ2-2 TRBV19 CASSIEGTGELFF
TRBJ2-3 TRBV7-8 CASSFTPGLAALTDTQYF
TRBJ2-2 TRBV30 CAWDRVLPPGELFF
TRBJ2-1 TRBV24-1 CATSDPRQGTNNEQFF
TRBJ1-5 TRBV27 CASSLSWDPTAGQPQHF
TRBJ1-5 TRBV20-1 CSAREGTTYQPQHF
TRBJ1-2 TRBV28 CASRPTSNYGYTF
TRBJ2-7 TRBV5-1 CASSPLPEGANEQYF
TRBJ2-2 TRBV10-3 CAISGVAEATGELFF
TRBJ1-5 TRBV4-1 CASSQAHGTGYQPQHF
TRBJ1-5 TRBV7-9 CASSLSGGATNQPQHF
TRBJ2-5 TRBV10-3 CAISGGGWETQYF
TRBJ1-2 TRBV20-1 CSACLAGQRNYGYTF
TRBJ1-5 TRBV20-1 CSASQISAGQQPQHF
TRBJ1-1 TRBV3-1 CASSQVPAGGTEAFF
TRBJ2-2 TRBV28 CASKLSSIGELFF